This TCR beta chain derives from a study of immune characterization of retroperitoneal liposarcoma. TCRdb reprocessed the PCR reads with MiXCR, giving one entry per CDR3 protein. The sample records 9,500 to 13,000 distinct CDR3 sequences, around a quarter being singletons. CDR1 and CDR2 from the germline V gene are MNHNS and SASEGT. V shed 7 bases and J 9 bases; nucleotides not matched to a gene: 6. CDR3 length: 11 residues. This clonotype was observed at least ten times. Source material: tumor tissue. The sequence was obtained from a male donor with retroperitoneal liposarcoma. J is TRBJ2-7 and V is TRBV6-1; 7 nucleotides line up with TRBD2. CDR3 sequence: CASTNAGVQYF. The CDR3, as DNA: TGTGCCAGCACCAACGCGGGGGTGCAGTACTTC.